The clone carrying this TCR beta chain occurred many times. The antigen is undetermined. These data originate in a study of T cell repertoires in cytomegalovirus infection. The junction had 5 bases not matched to a gene; V was cut back by 7 bases and J by 9 bases. This CDR3 comprises 14 residues. Germline V lookup: CDR1 SGHVS, CDR2 FQNEAQ. From the reads, TCRdb called clonotypes with MiXCR, one entry per CDR3 protein. In the table there are around 770,000 distinct CDR3 sequences, roughly 28% of which are singletons. This chain links TRBV7-8 with TRBJ2-1, with 14 bases fitting TRBD2. The clonotype comes from a human donor in good health (CMV status not recorded). Some clones in this sample may be carry-over from other donors' samples. The sequenced sample was cultured CD8+ T cells from PBMCs, obtained from culture after CMV antigen stimulation. CDR3 region: CASTWTSGGPEQFF. The CDR3 DNA is TGTGCCAGCACCTGGACTAGCGGGGGGCCTGAGCAGTTCTTC.